One and the same sample provided the 32 T cell receptor beta chains below, sequenced in a study of shared clonotypes between healthy human individuals. Repertoires were generated with immunoSEQ multiplex PCR, while TCRdb's copy carries only in-frame clones and drops some. The data hold some 2.3 million clones, with 85% to 95% observed a single time. The specimen was naive CD4+ T cells from PBMCs. Indicated subset: CD45RA+ positively selected. The source is a man younger than 35 in good health. Some clones in this sample may be carry-over from other donors' samples.

This clone occurred once. The chain links TRBV5-1 to TRBJ2-7; D possibly uses TRBD1 or TRBD2 (6 bases each). Germline CDR1 SGHRS, CDR2 YFSETQ. The ends were cut back, 4 bases at V and 3 bases at J, with 14 bases in the middle. The CDR3 runs to 14 residues. For the CDR3, the DNA is TGCGCCAGCAGCCAGAGGGGGGATGGCTACGAGCAGTACTTC. It yields the protein CASSQRGDGYEQYF.

The chain employs TRBV14 and TRBJ1-4, with D uncertain. V lost 6 bases and J lost 8, with 16 bases in between. This CDR3 is 14 amino acids long. Germline V gene data show CDR1 as SGHDN and CDR2 as FVKESK. CDR3 amino acids: CASREGLKGEKLFF. The CDR3 DNA reads TGTGCCAGCAGAGAGGGCCTCAAAGGCGAAAAACTGTTTTTT.

The sample holds one count of this clone. The gene calls are TRBV6-5 and TRBJ1-2, with D possibly being TRBD1 (5 bases). This CDR3 is 15 amino acids long. From germline, CDR1 is MNHEY and CDR2 SVGAGI. Trimming pared 4 bases from V and 0 bases from J, leaving 12 bases between. CDR3: CASSSTATANYGYTF. The CDR3 DNA reads as TGTGCCAGCAGTTCTACCGCGACAGCTAACTATGGCTACACCTTC.

The rearrangement uses TRBV10-1 and TRBJ1-1; D gene ambiguous. Trimming stripped 0 bases from V and 0 bases from J, with 5 bases between. The CDR3 totals 14 residues. CDR1 and CDR2 from the germline V gene are WNHNN and SYGVQD (reference sequence). The CDR3 coding sequence is TGCGCCAGCAGTGAGTCCGGCCTGAACACTGAAGCTTTCTTT. Translating it yields CASSESGLNTEAFF.

This chain links TRBV7-9 with TRBJ1-4, with 9 bases aligning to TRBD1. Germline-derived CDR1 and CDR2 are SEHNR and FQNEAQ (reference sequence). CDR3 length: 14 amino acids. Trimming removed 5 bases from V and 7 bases from J; junction bases left unmatched: 5. CDR3 coding DNA: TGTGCCAGCAGCCCGACAGGGGGACTTGAAAAACTGTTTTTT. Translating gives CASSPTGGLEKLFF.

The chain combines TRBV28 with TRBJ1-1; 8 bases are a match to TRBD1. The V and J ends lost 2 bases and 12 bases, in that order; junction bases with no gene match: 8. The CDR3 consists of 13 residues. In germline, CDR1 is MDHEN, CDR2 SYDVKM. The CDR3 protein is CASSLTGGMVTFF. CDR3 in DNA: TGTGCCAGCAGTTTAACAGGGGGAATGGTAACTTTCTTT. Supplemented by reference TRBV28 and TRBJ1-1, the full variable domain reads DVKVTQSSRYLVKRTGEKVFLECVQDMDHENMFWYRQDPGLGLRLIYFSYDVKMKEKGDIPEGYSVSREKKERFSLILESASTNQTSMYLCASSLTGGMVTFFGQGTRLTVV.

V is TRBV21-1 and J is TRBJ1-2. TRBV21-1 is tagged as a pseudogene. The CDR3 length is 13 residues. CDR3 nucleotides: TGTGCCAGCAGCCTCATGGGGGGTCTGGGCTACACCTTC. As protein: CASSLMGGLGYTF.

As to this clone: One end of the junction is discordant with germline, which a read error may explain. Other DNA sequences in the sample encode the same CDR3. This chain links TRBV10-2 with TRBJ1-5, with D maybe TRBD1 (6 bases). From germline, CDR1 is WSHSY and CDR2 SAAADI. The CDR3 runs 14 residues. In DNA form, the CDR3 reads TGCGCCAGCACTCAGGGGTATAGCAACCAGCCCCAGCATTTT. Its protein is CASTQGYSNQPQHF.

Concerning this clone: Other nucleotide sequences in the sample specify the same CDR3. The rearrangement links TRBV20-1 to TRBJ2-3; perhaps TRBD2 as D (5 bases). The CDR3 runs to 11 residues. V was shortened by 5 bases and J by 5 bases, with 8 bases between the two germline ends. CDR1 and CDR2 from the germline V gene are DFQATT and SNEGSKA (reference sequence). CDR3 coding DNA: TGCAGTGCTCCCCGGGGAGATACGCAGTATTTT. Protein product: CSAPRGDTQYF.

The chain uses TRBV5-1 and TRBJ2-7; TRBD2 is a possible D gene (5 bases). V was trimmed by 4 bases and J by 0 bases, leaving 11 bases between them. The CDR3 is 14 residues long. Germline CDR1 reads SGHRS; CDR2 reads YFSETQ. This chain's CDR3 is CASSGGSYSYEQYF. CDR3 nucleotides: TGCGCCAGCAGCGGAGGTTCTTACTCCTACGAGCAGTACTTC.

This chain uses TRBV5-4 with TRBJ2-1; D is unclear. Trimming shortened V by 0 bases and J by 2 bases, and 12 bases separated the two germline ends. The germline V gene has CDR1 SGHNT and CDR2 YYREEE (reference sequence). This CDR3 has 16 residues. CDR3 loop: CASSLVGRVTYNEQFF. The CDR3 DNA reads as TGTGCCAGCAGCTTGGTTGGCAGAGTAACCTACAATGAGCAGTTCTTC.

Points on this clone: Distinct nucleotide sequences in the sample also encode this CDR3. J is TRBJ2-2 and V is TRBV20-1; D may be TRBD2 (6 bases). This CDR3 has 11 amino acids. V lost 5 bases and J 5 bases, leaving 6 bases between the germline ends. Looked up from germline, CDR1 is DFQATT and CDR2 is SNEGSKA (reference sequence). Written as DNA, the CDR3 is TGCAGTGCTGGGGGGACCGGGGAGCTGTTTTTT. Its translation: CSAGGTGELFF.

The chain uses TRBV19 and TRBJ1-1; no firm D call. CDR1 is LNHDA and CDR2 is SQIVND in the germline V gene (reference sequence). V lost 5 bases to trimming and J lost 0 bases, with 7 bases between them. The CDR3 is 13 residues long. CDR3 amino acids: CASSSQLNTEAFF. The CDR3 DNA reads TGTGCCAGTAGTTCGCAGTTGAACACTGAAGCTTTCTTT.

On this clone: Distinct nucleotide sequences in the sample also encode this CDR3. The rearrangement uses TRBV5-1 and TRBJ2-5; no firm D call. With 0 bases removed from V and 3 bases from J, the gap between germline ends came to 6 bases. The germline V gene encodes CDR1 SGHRS and CDR2 YFSETQ. The CDR3 is made up of 13 amino acids. The CDR3 loop reads CASSLGQKETQYF. Written as DNA, the CDR3 is TGCGCCAGCAGCTTGGGTCAGAAAGAGACCCAGTACTTC. The entire variable domain, with the rest obtained from reference TRBV5-1 and TRBJ2-5, is as follows: KAGVTQTPRYLIKTRGQQVTLSCSPISGHRSVSWYQQTPGQGLQFLFEYFSETQRNKGNFPGRFSGRQFSNSRSEMNVSTLELGDSALYLCASSLGQKETQYFGPGTRLLVL.

This clone was seen only once. The genes are TRBV10-2 and TRBJ2-1; no firm D call. V was shortened by 10 bases and J by 4 bases, with 11 bases between the two germline ends. Germline V lookup: CDR1 WSHSY, CDR2 SAAADI. This CDR3 contains 12 residues. CDR3: CAIKDGYNEQFF. The CDR3 DNA is TGCGCCATCAAAGACGGATACAATGAGCAGTTCTTC.

The chain combines TRBV11-2 with TRBJ1-3, with 10 bases identical to TRBD1. Unmatched junction bases numbered 4, after V lost 5 bases and J lost 3 bases. The CDR3 is 15 amino acids. The germline V gene encodes CDR1 SGHAT and CDR2 FQNNGV. The CDR3 coding sequence is TGTGCCAGCAGCCGACAGGGGGCATATGGAAACACCATATATTTT. Protein product: CASSRQGAYGNTIYF. Complete variable domain (other parts from reference TRBV11-2 and TRBJ1-3): EAGVAQSPRYKIIEKRQSVAFWCNPISGHATLYWYQQILGQGPKLLIQFQNNGVVDDSQLPKDRFSAERLKGVDSTLKIQPAKLEDSAVYLCASSRQGAYGNTIYFGEGSWLTVV.

To note about this clone: The identical CDR3 is also encoded by other nucleotide sequences in the sample. This chain's CDR3 is CASSLVADSYNEQFF. The DNA of the CDR3 is TGTGCCAGCAGCTTAGTGGCGGACTCCTACAATGAGCAGTTCTTC. The chain carries TRBV7-2 and TRBJ2-1; D unclear. V lost 1 base to trimming and J lost 0 bases, with 7 bases between them. This CDR3 comprises 15 residues. The V gene's germline CDR1 is SGHTA and CDR2 FQGNSA.

This clone was recorded once. This chain links TRBV29-1 with TRBJ1-6; D unresolved. Germline V gene lookup returns CDR1 SQVTM and CDR2 ANQGSEA. The CDR3 contains 13 residues. Trimming removed 7 bases from V and 7 bases from J, with 14 bases in between. The CDR3 nucleotides are TGCAGCGCTTCTTCAGAAAAGAATTCACCCCTCCACTTT. Translating gives CSASSEKNSPLHF.

In its sample, this clone was seen once. The chain links TRBV7-8 to TRBJ2-7; 10 bases fit TRBD1. CDR3 length equals 14 residues. Germline CDR1 is SGHVS and CDR2 is FQNEAQ. With V trimmed by 7 bases and J by 5 bases, 8 bases remained unmatched. Here the CDR3 reads CASMSGTGDDEQYF. CDR3 nucleotide sequence: TGTGCCAGCATGTCCGGGACAGGGGACGACGAGCAGTACTTC.

J is TRBJ2-7 and V is TRBV6-1, with D tentatively TRBD1 or TRBD2 (5 bases each). The CDR3 totals 14 residues. Trimming removed 4 bases at V and 6 bases at J, with 16 bases between. The germline V gene has CDR1 MNHNS and CDR2 SASEGT. The CDR3 nucleotides read TGTGCCAGCAGTGGGCTCGGGACCGCCTCCGAGCAGTACTTC. Protein sequence: CASSGLGTASEQYF.

V usage is TRBV6-7 and J usage is TRBJ2-2, with 8 nucleotides matching TRBD1. TRBV6-7 falls under the ORF class, with uncertain function. The length of the CDR3 is 15 residues. After removal of 9 bases from V and 6 bases from J, the junction contained 12 bases not matched to a gene. Written as DNA, the CDR3 is TGTGCCAGGGACCTCAGGGGGCGCTTCCCCGGGGAGCTGTTTTTT. It encodes CARDLRGRFPGELFF.

The chain recombines TRBV29-1 with TRBJ2-3; 13 positions agree with TRBD2. The CDR3 contains 15 residues. The J segment lost 6 bases and the V segment lost 7 bases, leaving 10 bases of the junction unmatched. Germline V lookup: CDR1 SQVTM, CDR2 ANQGSEA. CDR3 DNA sequence: TGCAGCGGACAGGGACTAGCGGGGCCACGGGATACGCAGTATTTT. It translates to CSGQGLAGPRDTQYF.

The V and J genes are TRBV5-1 and TRBJ2-7; 9 bases fit TRBD1. CDR1 is SGHRS, CDR2 YFSETQ, per germline. The CDR3 totals 14 residues. The ends lost 3 bases at V and 6 bases at J; junction bases unmatched: 7. CDR3 nucleotides: TGCGCCAGCAGCTCGAGGACAGGGGACCGCGAGCAGTACTTC. Amino acids: CASSSRTGDREQYF. Full variable domain (rest looked up from reference TRBV5-1 and TRBJ2-7): KAGVTQTPRYLIKTRGQQVTLSCSPISGHRSVSWYQQTPGQGLQFLFEYFSETQRNKGNFPGRFSGRQFSNSRSEMNVSTLELGDSALYLCASSSRTGDREQYFGPGTRLTVT.

The chain combines TRBV19 with TRBJ1-2; D gene uncertain. V lost 1 base, J lost 4 bases, and 13 bases lay in between. CDR3 size: 15 residues. CDR1 is LNHDA, CDR2 SQIVND, per germline (reference sequence). Here the CDR3 DNA reads TGTGCCAGTAGTATAGGAACAGCGTGGGTCTATGGCTACACCTTC. Residues: CASSIGTAWVYGYTF.

The chain has TRBV7-3 and TRBJ1-4; 9 bases map to TRBD1. CDR1 is SGHTA, CDR2 FQGTGA, per germline. CDR3 length: 14 amino acids. V lost 3 bases and J lost 5; bases outside the gene matches: 1. This chain's CDR3 is CASSLGQGNEKLFF. Here the CDR3 DNA reads TGTGCCAGCAGCTTGGGACAGGGAAATGAAAAACTGTTTTTT.

This clone has only one observation. The chain joins TRBV4-3 to TRBJ2-2, with TRBD2 matching 14 bases. The CDR3 sequence is 18 residues long. The V gene's germline CDR1 is LGHNA and CDR2 YSLEER. V gave up 1 base and J gave up 6 bases; unmatched junction bases: 7. CDR3: CASSQGQGLAGEAGELFF. Here the CDR3 DNA reads TGCGCCAGCAGCCAAGGACAGGGACTAGCGGGAGAAGCCGGGGAGCTGTTTTTT.

V and J are TRBV11-3 and TRBJ1-5; D is undetermined. The CDR3 is 14 residues long. V was pared by 8 bases and J by 3 bases, with 14 bases between. Germline V gene lookup returns CDR1 SGHNT and CDR2 YENEEA. CDR3 DNA: TGTGCCAGCGGGGAACCCTTGGACAATCAGCCCCAGCATTTT. Translation: CASGEPLDNQPQHF.

The chain carries TRBV5-1 and TRBJ2-2; 7 bases agree with TRBD2. Germline V gene lookup returns CDR1 SGHRS and CDR2 YFSETQ. The V segment lost 7 bases and the J segment 0 bases; nucleotides outside the gene matches: 15. The CDR3 loop spans 18 amino acids. CDR3 sequence (DNA): TGCGCCAGCCAAGCGAGCGGGATTCACCGAACGAACACCGGGGAGCTGTTTTTT. This encodes CASQASGIHRTNTGELFF.

This chain uses TRBV15 with TRBJ1-5; unclear D gene. Trimming took 2 bases from V and 2 from J, leaving 10 bases between them. This CDR3 has 15 amino acids. From germline, CDR1 is LNHNV and CDR2 YYDKDF (reference sequence). The CDR3 is CATSRRSGGNQPQHF. In DNA form, the CDR3 reads TGTGCCACCAGCAGAAGATCGGGCGGCAATCAGCCCCAGCATTTT.

The rearrangement uses TRBV7-8 and TRBJ1-1, with a tentative D call TRBD1 (6 bases). Trimming took 2 bases from V and 2 from J, leaving 12 bases between them. The CDR3 totals 15 residues. CDR1 is SGHVS, CDR2 FQNEAQ, per germline. The chain's CDR3 is CASSLRTAFNTEAFF. The CDR3 DNA sequence: TGTGCCAGCAGCTTACGGACAGCCTTTAACACTGAAGCTTTCTTT.

This chain links TRBV13 with TRBJ2-1; 8 bases match TRBD2. This CDR3 has 15 amino acids. The germline CDR1 and CDR2 sequences are PRHDT and FYEKMQ (reference sequence). The V and J ends lost 6 bases and 9 bases, in that order; junction bases with no gene match: 13. The CDR3 region is CASSPGTSSYREQFF. The CDR3 DNA reads TGTGCCAGCAGTCCCGGGACTAGTAGTTACCGTGAGCAGTTCTTC.

This chain links TRBV10-3 with TRBJ2-7, with 9 bases fitting TRBD1. From germline, CDR1 is ENHRY and CDR2 SYGVKD. V was pared by 2 bases and J by 5 bases, with 7 bases of the junction left unmatched. The CDR3 loop spans 15 amino acids. Written as DNA, the CDR3 is TGTGCCATCAGTGAGCGGGGAACAGGGGGCAACGAGCAGTACTTC. It encodes CAISERGTGGNEQYF.